A single sample gave rise to the 13 T cell receptor beta chains below, sequenced in a study of T cells in Graves' hyperthyroidism and ophthalmopathy. Using RNA transcripts as the source, TCR beta CDR3 regions were amplified. First-round RT-PCR targeting the TCR CDR3 was performed with the HTBI primer set. TCRdb reprocessed the multiplex PCR reads via MiXCR and lists one record per CDR3 protein. This table has over 200,000 distinct CDR3 sequences, more than 15% appearing once. Sequenced: blood. Every receptor here comes from a man aged 50 or older with Graves' hyperthyroidism.

This clonotype turned up a few times. The V gene is TRBV14, the J gene TRBJ2-1, with 14 bases fitting TRBD2. Looked up from germline, CDR1 is SGHDN and CDR2 is FVKESK. V shed 3 bases and J 9 bases; nucleotides not matched to a gene: 7. The CDR3 has 16 amino acids. In DNA, the CDR3 is TGTGCCAGCAGCCATTGGGGACTAGCGGGAGTTGGTGAGCAGTTCTTC. This gives the protein CASSHWGLAGVGEQFF. Full variable domain (outside the CDR3, taken from reference TRBV14 and TRBJ2-1): EAGVTQFPSHSVIEKGQTVTLRCDPISGHDNLYWYRRVMGKEIKFLLHFVKESKQDESGMPNNRFLAERTGGTYSTLKVQPAELEDSGVYFCASSHWGLAGVGEQFFGPGTRLTVL.

Concerning this clonotype: A much larger clone differs from this one at a single base, so this may be a read error. This chain links TRBV13 with TRBJ2-7; D not resolved. This CDR3 is 12 amino acids long. The V gene lost 4 bases and the J gene lost 3 bases, with 7 bases spanning the gap. Per the germline V gene, CDR1 is PRHDT and CDR2 is FYEKMQ (reference sequence). CDR3 residues: CASSWASYEQYF. CDR3 bases: TGTGCCAGCAGCTGGGCGAGCTACGAGCAGTACTTC.

The CDR3 nucleotides read TGTGCCAGCCAAGGGGGCCGGCACGCGATAAACATTCAGTACTTC. Its translation is CASQGGRHAINIQYF. V is TRBV6-1 and J is TRBJ2-4; TRBD1 matches 7 bases. V trimming: 8 bases; J trimming: 6 bases; junction bases outside the gene matches: 13. This CDR3 comprises 15 residues. Germline CDR1 reads MNHNS; CDR2 reads SASEGT.

This clonotype was seen many times. CDR3 in amino acids: CASSPTSISSGTFYGYTF. CDR3 nucleotide sequence: TGTGCCAGCTCACCCACCTCGATCTCTTCCGGGACCTTCTATGGCTACACCTTC. The chain couples TRBV18 to TRBJ1-2, with a weak D call TRBD1 (5 bases). Trimming took off 3 bases at V and 4 bases at J, with 24 bases between the two ends. The CDR3 sequence is 18 residues long. Germline-derived CDR1 and CDR2 are KGHSH and LQKENI.

The chain joins TRBV4-1 to TRBJ1-5, with 9 positions matching TRBD1. Germline V lookup: CDR1 MGHRA, CDR2 YSYEKL. The CDR3 spans 18 residues. Trimming took 0 bases from V and 2 from J; bases not matched to a gene: 8. The CDR3 region is CASSQDEGQGRGNQPQHF. The CDR3 DNA reads as TGCGCCAGCAGCCAAGATGAGGGACAGGGTCGGGGCAATCAGCCCCAGCATTTT.

The chain has TRBV4-2 and TRBJ2-1; TRBD2 agrees at 10 bases. The V gene end was trimmed by 0 bases and the J gene end by 7 bases; junction bases not matched to a gene: 6. Germline V lookup: CDR1 LGHNA, CDR2 YNFKEQ. The CDR3 spans 16 residues. The CDR3 nucleotides read TGTGCCAGCAGCCAAGATTCAGCGGGAGGGTTTAATGAGCAGTTCTTC. Translated, it gives CASSQDSAGGFNEQFF.

The chain carries TRBV4-3 and TRBJ2-6; 9 bases are shared with TRBD1. Germline V gene lookup returns CDR1 LGHNA and CDR2 YSLEER. The junction had 5 bases not matched to a gene; V was cut back by 0 bases and J by 2 bases. The CDR3 runs 18 residues. CDR3 DNA: TGCGCCAGCAGCCAAGACCCAACAGGGGGCACTGGGGCCAACGTCCTGACTTTC. Translating it yields CASSQDPTGGTGANVLTF.

This clonotype was seen repeatedly, ten times or more. In DNA, the CDR3 is TGTGCCAGCAGCACCAGACAGGGAGTCCGTGAAAAACTGTTTTTT. Translation: CASSTRQGVREKLFF. This sequence joins TRBV7-8 and TRBJ1-4; 7 bases are shared with TRBD1. The junction had 10 bases not matched to a gene; V was cut back by 5 bases and J by 7 bases. The germline CDR1 and CDR2 sequences are SGHVS and FQNEAQ. CDR3 length equals 15 residues.

This clonotype was recorded at least ten times. The chain combines TRBV9 with TRBJ2-1; 11 bases line up with TRBD2. In germline, CDR1 is SGDLS, CDR2 YYNGEE. V lost 3 bases, J lost 9 bases, and 11 bases stayed unmatched. This CDR3 is built from 16 residues. The CDR3 sequence: CASSAIAGGPIGEQFF. The CDR3 coding sequence is TGTGCCAGCAGCGCTATAGCGGGAGGGCCAATTGGTGAGCAGTTCTTC. Together with reference TRBV9 and TRBJ2-1, the CDR3 gives the full variable domain: DSGVTQTPKHLITATGQRVTLRCSPRSGDLSVYWYQQSLDQGLQFLIQYYNGEERAKGNILERFSAQQFPDLHSELNLSSLELGDSALYFCASSAIAGGPIGEQFFGPGTRLTVL.

Of note for this clonotype: This may come from a read error, since a much larger clone is one base off. The chain recombines TRBV28 with TRBJ2-1, with 11 bases lining up with TRBD2. The germline V gene encodes CDR1 MDHEN and CDR2 SYDVKM. The CDR3 runs to 16 residues. The CDR3 loop is CTSSPRVTSGMDEQFF. CDR3 in DNA: TGTACCAGCAGTCCCCGGGTGACTAGCGGGATGGATGAGCAGTTCTTC.

This clonotype showed up just a few times. The rearrangement uses TRBV5-1 and TRBJ2-1; perhaps D is TRBD1 or TRBD2 (6 bases each). Looked up from germline, CDR1 is SGHRS and CDR2 is YFSETQ. The germline V and J ends were trimmed by 4 bases and 2 bases, with 16 bases remaining between them. This CDR3 comprises 16 residues. Written as DNA, the CDR3 is TGCGCCAGCAGCCTACCCTCGGGGGCGGCCTACAATGAGCAGTTCTTC. This sequence encodes CASSLPSGAAYNEQFF.

This clonotype has just a few counts. The chain links TRBV29-1 to TRBJ2-7, with 12 bases matching TRBD2. The germline gives CDR1 SQVTM, CDR2 ANQGSEA. The CDR3 is 14 residues long. After removal of 4 bases from V and 6 bases from J, the junction contained 7 bases not matched to a gene. In nucleotides, the CDR3 is TGCAGCGTTGGACGACTAGCGGGAGAGGGCGAGCAGTACTTC. Translating gives CSVGRLAGEGEQYF.

This clonotype has ten or more counts. The chain recombines TRBV7-2 with TRBJ2-1; D not certain. The V end lost 5 bases, the J end lost 5 bases, and 10 bases lay between the germline ends. The CDR3 has 13 residues. Per germline, CDR1 SGHTA and CDR2 FQGNSA. CDR3 sequence (DNA): TGTGCCAGCAGCCTCGGACGAAACAATGAGCAGTTCTTC. Protein sequence: CASSLGRNNEQFF.